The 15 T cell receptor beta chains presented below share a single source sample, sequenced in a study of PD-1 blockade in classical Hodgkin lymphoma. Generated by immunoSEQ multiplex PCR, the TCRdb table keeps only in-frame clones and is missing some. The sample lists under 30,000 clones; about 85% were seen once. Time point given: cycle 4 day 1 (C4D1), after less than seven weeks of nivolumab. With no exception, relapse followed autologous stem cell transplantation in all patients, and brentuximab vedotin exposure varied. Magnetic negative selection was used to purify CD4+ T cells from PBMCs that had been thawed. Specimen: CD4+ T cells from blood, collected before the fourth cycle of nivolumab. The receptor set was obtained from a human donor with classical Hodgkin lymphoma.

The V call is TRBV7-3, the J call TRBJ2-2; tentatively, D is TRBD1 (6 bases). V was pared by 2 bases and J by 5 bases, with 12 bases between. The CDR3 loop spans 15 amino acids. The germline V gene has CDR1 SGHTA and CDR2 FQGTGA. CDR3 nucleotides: TGTGCCAGCAGCTTAGTACAGGGATTAACCGGGGAGCTGTTTTTT. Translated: CASSLVQGLTGELFF.

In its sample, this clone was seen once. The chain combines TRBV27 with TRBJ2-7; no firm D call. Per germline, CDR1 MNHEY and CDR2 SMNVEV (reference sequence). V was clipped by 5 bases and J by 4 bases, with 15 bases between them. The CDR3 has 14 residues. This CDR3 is CASSPAVRRYEQYF. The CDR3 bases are TGTGCCAGCAGTCCGGCGGTACGGCGATACGAGCAGTACTTC.

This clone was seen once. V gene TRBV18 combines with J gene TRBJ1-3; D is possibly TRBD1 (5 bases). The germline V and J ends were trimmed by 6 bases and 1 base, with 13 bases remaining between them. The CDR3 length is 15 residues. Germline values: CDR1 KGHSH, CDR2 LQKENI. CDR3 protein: CASSWTLVSGNTIYF. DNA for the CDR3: TGTGCCAGCTCCTGGACACTCGTGTCTGGAAACACCATATATTTT.

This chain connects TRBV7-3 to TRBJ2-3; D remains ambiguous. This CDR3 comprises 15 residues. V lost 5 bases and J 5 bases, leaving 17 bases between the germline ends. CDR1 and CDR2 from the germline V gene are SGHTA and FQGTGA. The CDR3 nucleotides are TGTGCCAGCAGCCTTAGGCCCCTGAACCAAGATACGCAGTATTTT. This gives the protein CASSLRPLNQDTQYF. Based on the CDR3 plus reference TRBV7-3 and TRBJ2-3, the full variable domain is GAGVSQTPSNKVTEKGKYVELRCDPISGHTALYWYRQSLGQGPEFLIYFQGTGAADDSGLPNDRFFAVRPEGSVSTLKIQRTERGDSAVYLCASSLRPLNQDTQYFGPGTRLTVL.

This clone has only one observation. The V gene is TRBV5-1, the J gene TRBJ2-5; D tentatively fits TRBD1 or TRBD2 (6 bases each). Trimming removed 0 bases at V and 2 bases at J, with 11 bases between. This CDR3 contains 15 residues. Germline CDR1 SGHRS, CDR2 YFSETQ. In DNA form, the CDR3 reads TGCGCCAGCAGCTTGGTGGGGGCGGGACAAGAGACCCAGTACTTC. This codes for CASSLVGAGQETQYF.

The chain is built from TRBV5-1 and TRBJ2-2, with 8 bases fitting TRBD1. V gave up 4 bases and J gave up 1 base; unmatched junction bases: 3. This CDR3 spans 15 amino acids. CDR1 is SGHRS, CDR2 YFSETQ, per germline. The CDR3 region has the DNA TGCGCCAGCAGCCCCGGACAGGGGAACACCGGGGAGCTGTTTTTT. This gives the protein CASSPGQGNTGELFF.

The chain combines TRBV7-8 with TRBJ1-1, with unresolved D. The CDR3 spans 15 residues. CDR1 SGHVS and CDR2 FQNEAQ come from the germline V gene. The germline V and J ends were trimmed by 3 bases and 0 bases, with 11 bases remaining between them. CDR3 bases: TGTGCCAGCAGCTTGAGCCTTCTGTTGAACACTGAAGCTTTCTTT. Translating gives CASSLSLLLNTEAFF.

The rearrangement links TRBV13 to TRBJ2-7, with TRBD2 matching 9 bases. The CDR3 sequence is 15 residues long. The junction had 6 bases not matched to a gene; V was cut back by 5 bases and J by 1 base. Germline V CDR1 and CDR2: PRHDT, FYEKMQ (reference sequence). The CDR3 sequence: CASSITSGPSYEQYF. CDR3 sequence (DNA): TGTGCCAGCAGCATAACTAGCGGGCCTTCCTACGAGCAGTACTTC. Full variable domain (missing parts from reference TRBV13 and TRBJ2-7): AAGVIQSPRHLIKEKRETATLKCYPIPRHDTVYWYQQGPGQDPQFLISFYEKMQSDKGSIPDRFSAQQFSDYHSELNMSSLELGDSALYFCASSITSGPSYEQYFGPGTRLTVT.

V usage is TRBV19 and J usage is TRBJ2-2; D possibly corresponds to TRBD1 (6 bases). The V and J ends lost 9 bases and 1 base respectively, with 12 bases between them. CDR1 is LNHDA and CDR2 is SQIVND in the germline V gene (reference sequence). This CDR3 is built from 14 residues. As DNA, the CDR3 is TGTGCCAGCACCCCGACAGGGAACACCGGGGAGCTGTTTTTT. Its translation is CASTPTGNTGELFF.

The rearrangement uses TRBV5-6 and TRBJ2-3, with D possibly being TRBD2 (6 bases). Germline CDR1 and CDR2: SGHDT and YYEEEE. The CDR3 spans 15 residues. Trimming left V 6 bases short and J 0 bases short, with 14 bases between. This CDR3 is CASNLGGTSTDTQYF. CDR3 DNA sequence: TGTGCCAGCAACTTAGGCGGGACTAGCACAGATACGCAGTATTTT.

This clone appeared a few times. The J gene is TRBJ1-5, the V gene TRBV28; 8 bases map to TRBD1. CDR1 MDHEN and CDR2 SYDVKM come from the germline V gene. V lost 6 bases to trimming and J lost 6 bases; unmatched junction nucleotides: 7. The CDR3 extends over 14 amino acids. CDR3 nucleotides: TGTGCCAGCAGAAAGGACAGGGTGGGTCAGCCCCAGCATTTT. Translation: CASRKDRVGQPQHF.

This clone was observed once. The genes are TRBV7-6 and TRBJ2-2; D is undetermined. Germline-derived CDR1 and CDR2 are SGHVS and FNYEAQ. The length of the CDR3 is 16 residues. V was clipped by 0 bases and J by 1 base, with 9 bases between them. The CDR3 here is CASSLALRLNTGELFF. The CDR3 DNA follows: TGTGCCAGCAGCTTAGCGCTCAGGTTGAACACCGGGGAGCTGTTTTTT.

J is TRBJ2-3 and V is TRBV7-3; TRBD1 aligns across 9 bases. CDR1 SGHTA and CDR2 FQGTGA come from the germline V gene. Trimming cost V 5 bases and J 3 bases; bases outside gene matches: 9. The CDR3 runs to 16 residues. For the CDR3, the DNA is TGTGCCAGCAGCCAATTACCGGGACAGGGAACAGATACGCAGTATTTT. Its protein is CASSQLPGQGTDTQYF.

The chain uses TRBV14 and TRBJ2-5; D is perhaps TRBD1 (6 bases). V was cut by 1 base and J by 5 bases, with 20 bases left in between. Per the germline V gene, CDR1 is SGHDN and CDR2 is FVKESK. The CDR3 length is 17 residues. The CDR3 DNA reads TGTGCCAGCAGCCAAGCAAGGACAGTATCGGAATTGGAGACCCAGTACTTC. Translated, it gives CASSQARTVSELETQYF.

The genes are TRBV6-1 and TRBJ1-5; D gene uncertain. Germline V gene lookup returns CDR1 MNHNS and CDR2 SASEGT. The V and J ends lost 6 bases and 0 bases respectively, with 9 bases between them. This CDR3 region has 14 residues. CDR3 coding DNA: TGTGCCAGCAGAGTAGACTATAGCAATCAGCCCCAGCATTTT. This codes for CASRVDYSNQPQHF.